The present T cell receptor (beta chain) was sequenced within a study of blood T cell repertoires in COVID-19. The CDR3 covers 17 residues. Trimming took 1 base from V and 5 from J; bases not matched to a gene: 11. CDR1 is SGHDN and CDR2 is FVKESK in the germline V gene. In the study's own analysis: For nucleated cells, counts were estimated from reference gene primer amplification. Sequencing was performed with immunoSEQ multiplex PCR; in TCRdb, only in-frame clones are kept and a portion is missing. The V and J calls and the clone size are those of that table, but D and trimming were determined from the DNA. Counted here are about 170,000 clones, approximately 91% occurring once; the ten biggest clones make up about 5%.

This sequence was found in a young man with COVID-19, enrolled during active disease. The chain couples TRBV14 to TRBJ2-3; TRBD2 aligns across 8 bases. Sequenced: peripheral blood. The CDR3 spells CASSQGRTKRELDTQYF. DNA for the CDR3: TGTGCCAGCAGCCAAGGGAGGACTAAGCGGGAGTTAGATACGCAGTATTTT.